These T cell receptor beta chains were read from a single sample in a study of tumor-infiltrating lymphocytes in primary liver carcinoma. TCRdb analysed the multiplex PCR reads with MiXCR anew, one entry per CDR3 protein. The sample lists fewer than 250,000 distinct CDR3 sequences; 65% were seen once. The sequenced sample was peripheral blood. These receptor sequences come from a woman aged 55-70 years with primary liver carcinoma and hepatitis B virus infection. Each CDR3 is given with its conserved first and last residue. The D gene is left open where the match is weak. Some rows mark clone size as missing; the rest say once, few, many or name a class of expanded clone.

d_gene	v_gene	j_gene	abundance	CDR3aa	CDR3nt
TRBD2	TRBV4-1	TRBJ2-1	many	CASSQGVGTSGSSYNEQFF	TGCGCCAGCAGCCAAGGCGTCGGGACTAGCGGGAGCTCCTACAATGAGCAGTTCTTC
.	TRBV11-2	TRBJ2-4	.	CASSLSRARARLAKNIQYF	TGTGCCAGCAGCTTAAGTCGAGCGAGAGCTCGTTTAGCCAAAAACATTCAGTATTTC
.	TRBV10-2	TRBJ1-5	.	CAISEVYNQPQHF	TGCGCCATCAGTGAGGTCTACAATCAGCCCCAGCATTTT
.	TRBV12-3/TRBV12-4	TRBJ2-1	few	CASSIKAFHEQFF	TGTGCCAGCAGTATAAAAGCGTTCCATGAGCAGTTCTTC
.	TRBV11-1	TRBJ2-1	.	CASSSRTENSNNEQFF	TGTGCCAGCAGCTCCCGGACGGAAAACTCCAACAATGAGCAGTTCTTC
.	TRBV11-1	TRBJ2-3	.	CASSFGSTDKYF	TGTGCCAGCAGCTTCGGCAGCACAGATAAGTATTTT
.	TRBV4-1	TRBJ2-3	.	CACSQSVVGTDTQYF	TGCGCCTGCAGCCAGTCGGTAGTCGGCACAGATACGCAGTATTTT
.	TRBV4-2	TRBJ2-3	.	CASSQRHSPDTQYF	TGTGCCAGCAGCCAACGGCACAGCCCAGATACGCAGTATTTT
.	TRBV6-1	TRBJ1-2	many	CASSQTRTARTYGYTF	TGTGCCAGCAGTCAGACCCGGACAGCTCGAACTTATGGCTACACCTTC
.	TRBV20-1	TRBJ2-3	.	CSAARDRSTDTQYF	TGCAGTGCCGCCCGGGACCGGAGCACAGATACGCAGTATTTT
.	TRBV7-8	TRBJ2-3	.	CASSSVPESGDTQYF	TGTGCCAGCAGCTCAGTCCCAGAGTCGGGGGATACGCAGTATTTT
TRBD1	TRBV12-3/TRBV12-4	TRBJ2-7	many	CASSPRDRAVGRPYF	TGTGCCAGCAGTCCTCGGGACAGGGCCGTCGGCCGACCATACTTC
TRBD1	TRBV5-5	TRBJ2-7	.	CASSSPNRGYDQYF	TGTGCCAGCAGCTCCCCCAACAGGGGTTACGACCAGTACTTC
.	TRBV11-3	TRBJ2-1	.	CASRMGGGLDKQFF	TGTGCCAGTCGGATGGGAGGGGGCTTGGATAAGCAGTTCTTC
.	TRBV11-2	TRBJ2-7	.	CASSLTQGWVYEQYF	TGTGCCAGTAGCTTAACACAGGGATGGGTCTACGAGCAGTACTTC
.	TRBV6-5	TRBJ2-7	.	CASSPNTEGTYKQYF	TGTGCCAGCAGTCCAAATACAGAGGGGACCTACAAGCAGTACTTC
TRBD2	TRBV6-5	TRBJ2-2	.	CASSYRTSGSVGYTGELFF	TGTGCCAGCAGTTACCGGACTAGCGGGAGTGTAGGGTACACCGGGGAGCTGTTTTTT
TRBD2	TRBV10-3	TRBJ2-7	.	CAISESGLADSYEQYF	TGTGCCATCAGTGAGTCGGGACTAGCGGACTCCTACGAGCAGTACTTC
TRBD2	TRBV28	TRBJ2-3	.	CTSSYSGLAAGGLTDTQYF	TGTACCAGCAGTTATTCGGGACTAGCGGCCGGGGGCCTAACAGATACGCAGTATTTT
TRBD2	TRBV20-1	TRBJ2-5	few	CSAETSGYQETQYF	TGCAGTGCTGAAACTAGCGGGTACCAGGAGACCCAGTACTTC
TRBD1	TRBV7-9	TRBJ1-1	few	CASSRQGPRPNTEAFF	TGTGCCAGCAGCCGACAGGGGCCCCGCCCGAACACTGAAGCTTTCTTT
TRBD1	TRBV6-4	TRBJ2-2	.	CASRTGGNTGELFF	TGTGCCAGCCGGACAGGGGGTAACACCGGGGAGCTGTTTTTT
.	TRBV12-3/TRBV12-4	TRBJ1-1	many	CASSLAGIGAFF	TGTGCCAGCAGCCTGGCGGGGATAGGAGCTTTCTTT
.	TRBV12-3/TRBV12-4	TRBJ2-2	once	CASRYTTKVTRELFF	TGTGCCAGCAGATACACTACGAAGGTCACCAGGGAGCTGTTTTTT
.	TRBV11-2	TRBJ2-7	once	CVSSHLKLGVSYEQNF	TGTGTCAGCAGCCATCTAAAGCTGGGGGTGTCCTACGAGCAAAACTTC
TRBD2	TRBV28	TRBJ2-3	few	CASSFWGREDTQYF	TGTGCCAGCAGTTTCTGGGGGAGGGAAGATACGCAGTATTTT
.	TRBV11-1	TRBJ1-2	.	CASSFGVTSYGYTF	TGTGCCAGCAGCTTTGGTGTGACTAGTTATGGCTACACCTTC